These 31 T cell receptor beta chains were all obtained from the same sample, sequenced in a study of cytomegalovirus exposure and HLA in healthy donors. PCR employed 60 Vbeta and 13 Jbeta primers. Produced via immunoSEQ multiplex PCR; TCRdb's table is partial and in-frame only. The listing records some 200,000 clones. Specimen: PBMCs. The receptors here all came from a girl aged 2-10 years in good health and CMV-seropositive.

The chain employs TRBV27 and TRBJ2-1; TRBD2 is a possible D gene (5 bases). Germline-derived CDR1 and CDR2 are MNHEY and SMNVEV (reference sequence). V lost 6 bases and J 9 bases, leaving 9 bases between the germline ends. The CDR3 consists of 11 residues. Written as DNA, the CDR3 is TGTGCCAGCAGATTAGAGGGTGAGCAGTTCTTC. This codes for CASRLEGEQFF.

The gene calls are TRBV28 and TRBJ1-2, with 8 bases that match TRBD1. Germline CDR1 and CDR2: MDHEN and SYDVKM. The CDR3 runs 13 residues. V shed 5 bases, J shed 8 bases, and the junction held 7 bases outside the gene matches. The CDR3 bases are TGTGCCAGCAGTCAAAACAGGGGGGGAGGCTACACCTTC. Translation: CASSQNRGGGYTF.

This chain uses TRBV7-9 with TRBJ2-7; TRBD2 agrees at 7 bases. This CDR3 has 15 amino acids. V dropped 5 bases and J dropped 3; count of bases not matched to a gene: 10. Per germline, CDR1 SEHNR and CDR2 FQNEAQ (reference sequence). Written as DNA, the CDR3 is TGTGCCAGCAGCCTACAGCGCCGGGGGGTCTACGAGCAGTACTTC. Protein: CASSLQRRGVYEQYF.

This chain joins TRBV5-5 and TRBJ2-5, with a weak D call TRBD2 (6 bases). The J call may be faulty, since TRBJ2-7 better matches the DNA end. The CDR3 sequence is 14 residues long. Germline V gives CDR1 SGHKS, CDR2 YYEKEE (reference sequence). The CDR3 here is CASSPLGTSYEQYF. DNA for the CDR3: TGTGCCAGCAGCCCTCTGGGGACTTCCTACGAGCAGTACTTC.

The chain recombines TRBV5-1 with TRBJ1-1; 11 bases agree with TRBD1. Per the germline V gene, CDR1 is SGHRS and CDR2 is YFSETQ. The CDR3 loop spans 14 amino acids. The V gene end was trimmed by 3 bases and the J gene end by 5 bases; junction bases not matched to a gene: 3. The CDR3 coding sequence is TGCGCCAGCAGCTGGACAGGGGGCGAGACTGAAGCTTTCTTT. Protein sequence: CASSWTGGETEAFF.

This chain connects TRBV27 to TRBJ2-1; 9 bases agree with TRBD1. Germline loops: CDR1 MNHEY, CDR2 SMNVEV (reference sequence). The CDR3 loop spans 16 amino acids. Trimming removed 5 bases from V and 4 bases from J; junction bases left unmatched: 9. The CDR3 sequence is CASSPTTGGKYNEQFF. The CDR3 DNA reads TGTGCCAGCAGTCCTACGACAGGGGGAAAGTACAATGAGCAGTTCTTC.

This chain joins TRBV13 and TRBJ2-1; 9 bases line up with TRBD2. The CDR3 is made up of 15 amino acids. Germline V gene data show CDR1 as PRHDT and CDR2 as FYEKMQ (reference sequence). The ends lost 2 bases at V and 8 bases at J; junction bases unmatched: 7. Written as DNA, the CDR3 is TGTGCCAGCAGCTTACGTGTCCCTAGCGGGGATGAGCAGTTCTTC. Its translation: CASSLRVPSGDEQFF.

This sequence joins TRBV28 and TRBJ2-3; 14 bases match TRBD2. The V gene end was trimmed by 5 bases and the J gene end by 4 bases; junction bases not matched to a gene: 5. Germline-derived CDR1 and CDR2 are MDHEN and SYDVKM. This CDR3 has 16 amino acids. As DNA, the CDR3 is TGTGCCAGCAGTCCGGGACTAGCGGGAGCAGCAGATACGCAGTATTTT. Its protein is CASSPGLAGAADTQYF.

The chain joins TRBV5-1 to TRBJ2-5, with TRBD2 identical over 8 bases. The CDR3 runs 20 residues. The V and J ends lost 8 bases and 1 base, in that order; junction bases with no gene match: 25. Germline-derived CDR1 and CDR2 are SGHRS and YFSETQ. The chain's CDR3 is CASEPIEGGDLAGFQETQYF. The CDR3 DNA reads TGCGCCAGTGAACCTATCGAGGGGGGGGACTTAGCGGGATTCCAAGAGACCCAGTACTTC.

V gene TRBV5-1 combines with J gene TRBJ2-5; TRBD2 matches at 7 bases. Near its end, the DNA agrees better with TRBJ2-7, so the J call may be wrong. CDR1 is SGHRS, CDR2 YFSETQ, per germline. The CDR3 is made up of 15 amino acids. The CDR3, as DNA: TGCGCCAGCGCTGGGGCGGGAGTCTCCACCTACGAGCAGTACTTC. This gives the protein CASAGAGVSTYEQYF.

The chain employs TRBV7-9 and TRBJ2-6; a weak D match, TRBD1 (6 bases). Germline V gene sequence: CDR1 SEHNR, CDR2 FQNEAQ (reference sequence). CDR3 length: 18 residues. V shed 5 bases and J shed 0 bases, with 17 bases lying between them. CDR3 sequence: CASSPRGHSPSGANVLTF. The CDR3, as DNA: TGTGCCAGCAGCCCCCGGGGACACTCACCCTCTGGGGCCAACGTCCTGACTTTC.

The chain uses TRBV28 and TRBJ2-7; tentative D call: TRBD1 (6 bases). In germline, CDR1 is MDHEN, CDR2 SYDVKM. The V end was cut by 5 bases, the J end by 0 bases, with 8 bases between. This CDR3 is 13 amino acids long. CDR3: CASSRTASYEQYF. The CDR3 DNA follows: TGTGCCAGCAGTCGGACAGCCTCCTACGAGCAGTACTTC.

The chain has TRBV5-8 and TRBJ1-4; D perhaps matches TRBD1 (6 bases). This CDR3 comprises 16 residues. Trimming pared 2 bases from V and 2 bases from J, leaving 13 bases between. CDR1 and CDR2 from the germline V gene are SGHTS and YDEGEE. CDR3 residues: CASSLYLGGTNEKLFF. CDR3 nucleotides: TGTGCCAGCAGCTTATACCTAGGGGGTACTAATGAAAAACTGTTTTTT.

The CDR3 nucleotides are TGTGCTTCAATACCCGAGGACAGGGCGGACTATGGCTACACCTTC. Protein product: CASIPEDRADYGYTF. The rearrangement links TRBV19 to TRBJ1-2; 8 nucleotides match TRBD1. Per germline, CDR1 LNHDA and CDR2 SQIVND (reference sequence). The CDR3 has 15 residues. Variable domain in full (rest from reference TRBV19 and TRBJ1-2): DGGITQSPKYLFRKEGQNVTLSCEQNLNHDAMYWYRQDPGQGLRLIYYSQIVNDFQKGDIAEGYSVSREKKESFPLTVTSAQKNPTAFYLCASIPEDRADYGYTFGSGTRLTVV.

This rearrangement joins TRBV18 to TRBJ2-7, with 7 nucleotides matching TRBD2. Looked up from germline, CDR1 is KGHSH and CDR2 is LQKENI. The CDR3 has 16 amino acids. The junction had 11 bases not matched to a gene; V was cut back by 4 bases and J by 2 bases. The DNA of the CDR3 is TGTGCCAGCTCACAACTAGGGACTGCGGGGGCCTACGAGCAGTACTTC. Amino acids: CASSQLGTAGAYEQYF.

The CDR3 coding sequence is TGTGCCAGCAGCAACAGGTCGCCCGAGACCCAGTACTTC. This codes for CASSNRSPETQYF. The V gene is TRBV7-8, the J gene TRBJ2-5; a possible D gene is TRBD1 (5 bases). Germline loops: CDR1 SGHVS, CDR2 FQNEAQ. V lost 5 bases and J lost 5, with 12 bases in between. The CDR3 has 13 residues.

CDR3 protein: CASSQGRPSGNTDTQYF. CDR3 in DNA: TGTGCCAGCAGCCAAGGCCGGCCTAGCGGGAACACAGATACGCAGTATTTT. The gene calls are TRBV4-2 and TRBJ2-3; TRBD2 aligns across 9 bases. The germline V gene encodes CDR1 LGHNA and CDR2 YNFKEQ. V trimming: 1 base; J trimming: 2 bases; junction bases outside the gene matches: 7. The CDR3 extends over 17 amino acids.

The chain carries TRBV10-3 and TRBJ2-7, with a possible D match to TRBD1 (6 bases). The V and J ends lost 4 bases and 4 bases respectively, with 11 bases between them. Looked up from germline, CDR1 is ENHRY and CDR2 is SYGVKD. This CDR3 comprises 13 residues. CDR3 sequence: CAISARGQYEQYF. The CDR3 DNA reads TGTGCCATCAGTGCCAGGGGACAATACGAGCAGTACTTC.

The CDR3 protein is CASSAGRVTEAFF. In nucleotides, the CDR3 is TGTGCCAGCAGTGCAGGCAGGGTCACTGAAGCTTTCTTT. The V gene is TRBV6-1, the J gene TRBJ1-1; D perhaps matches TRBD1 (5 bases). This CDR3 has 13 amino acids. The ends were cut back, 4 bases at V and 4 bases at J, with 10 bases in the middle. In germline, CDR1 is MNHNS, CDR2 SASEGT.

V is TRBV27 and J is TRBJ2-7; TRBD2 might be the D (6 bases). The V and J ends lost 0 bases and 5 bases respectively, with 14 bases between them. The CDR3 is made up of 15 amino acids. Germline values: CDR1 MNHEY, CDR2 SMNVEV (reference sequence). CDR3: CASSLSDWRGDEQYF. For the CDR3, the DNA is TGTGCCAGCAGTTTATCGGACTGGCGGGGCGACGAGCAGTACTTC.

This sequence joins TRBV5-6 and TRBJ2-1; 12 nucleotides align to TRBD1. V was pared by 4 bases and J by 7 bases, with 9 bases of the junction left unmatched. This CDR3 has 16 amino acids. Per germline, CDR1 SGHDT and CDR2 YYEEEE. CDR3 sequence reads: CASSGRDRGRNNEQFF. In DNA, the CDR3 is TGTGCCAGCAGCGGTAGGGACAGGGGGCGAAATAATGAGCAGTTCTTC. The entire variable domain, with the rest obtained from reference TRBV5-6 and TRBJ2-1, is as follows: DAGVTQSPTHLIKTRGQQVTLRCSPKSGHDTVSWYQQALGQGPQFIFQYYEEEERQRGNFPDRFSGHQFPNYSSELNVNALLLGDSALYLCASSGRDRGRNNEQFFGPGTRLTVL.

V and J are TRBV11-3 and TRBJ2-1; no reliable D call. The germline CDR1 and CDR2 sequences are SGHNT and YENEEA. CDR3 size: 13 residues. V was clipped by 0 bases and J by 7 bases, with 7 bases between them. CDR3 DNA: TGTGCCAGCAGCTTAGATGAGAGGAATGAGCAGTTCTTC. It codes for CASSLDERNEQFF.

This chain joins TRBV18 and TRBJ1-1, with D maybe TRBD1 (6 bases). The CDR3 extends over 16 amino acids. Germline CDR1 KGHSH, CDR2 LQKENI. Trimming took 2 bases from V and 2 from J, leaving 15 bases between them. The CDR3 bases are TGTGCCAGCTCACCAATCCCCCGGACAGCCAACACTGAAGCTTTCTTT. Its translation: CASSPIPRTANTEAFF.

The chain has TRBV29-1 and TRBJ2-3; 7 nucleotides agree with TRBD1. Unmatched junction bases numbered 11, after V lost 6 bases and J lost 2 bases. This CDR3 comprises 15 residues. Germline CDR1 is SQVTM and CDR2 is ANQGSEA. Here the CDR3 reads CSVTTGALPTDTQYF. Written as DNA, the CDR3 is TGCAGCGTAACTACAGGGGCCCTACCCACAGATACGCAGTATTTT.

CDR3 DNA sequence: TGTGCCAGTAGTATAGGCCCACAGGGAGAAGAAGCTTTCTTT. Its translation is CASSIGPQGEEAFF. The rearrangement uses TRBV19 and TRBJ1-1, with TRBD1 as a possible D gene (6 bases). V was pared by 1 base and J by 8 bases, with 14 bases between. This CDR3 is 14 amino acids long. Germline V CDR1 and CDR2: LNHDA, SQIVND (reference sequence). The entire variable domain, with the rest obtained from reference TRBV19 and TRBJ1-1, is as follows: DGGITQSPKYLFRKEGQNVTLSCEQNLNHDAMYWYRQDPGQGLRLIYYSQIVNDFQKGDIAEGYSVSREKKESFPLTVTSAQKNPTAFYLCASSIGPQGEEAFFGQGTRLTVV.

The rearrangement uses TRBV6-4 and TRBJ2-6; TRBD1 agrees at 8 bases. This CDR3 is built from 15 residues. Per germline, CDR1 MRHNA and CDR2 SNTAGT. V dropped 7 bases and J dropped 4; count of bases not matched to a gene: 6. In nucleotides, the CDR3 is TGTGCCAGCACGGGACAGGCGGGAGGGGCCAACGTCCTGACTTTC. This gives the protein CASTGQAGGANVLTF.

The rearrangement links TRBV7-9 to TRBJ1-2; D ambiguous. Trimming left V 4 bases short and J 6 bases short, with 18 bases between. This CDR3 spans 15 amino acids. Germline CDR1 reads SEHNR; CDR2 reads FQNEAQ (reference sequence). CDR3 DNA sequence: TGTGCCAGCAGCTCGTCTTCAGGTTGGGTCGATGGCTACACCTTC. Translated, it gives CASSSSSGWVDGYTF. The whole variable domain, filled in from reference TRBV7-9 and TRBJ1-2, reads DTGVSQNPRHKITKRGQNVTFRCDPISEHNRLYWYRQTLGQGPEFLTYFQNEAQLEKSRLLSDRFSAERPKGSFSTLEIQRTEQGDSAMYLCASSSSSGWVDGYTFGSGTRLTVV.

The gene calls are TRBV6-5 and TRBJ2-1; TRBD2 agrees at 10 bases. J gave up 3 bases and V 6 bases, and 5 bases lay outside the gene matches. This CDR3 has 15 residues. Looked up from germline, CDR1 is MNHEY and CDR2 is SVGAGI. The CDR3 loop reads CASRKGLAVYNEQFF. The CDR3 region has the DNA TGTGCCAGCAGAAAAGGACTAGCGGTCTACAATGAGCAGTTCTTC.

On this clone itself: The junction differs from germline at one of its ends, possibly a read error. The genes are TRBV5-4 and TRBJ1-5; a weak D match, TRBD1 (5 bases). From germline, CDR1 is SGHNT and CDR2 YYREEE (reference sequence). CDR3 length: 13 residues. As DNA, the CDR3 is TGTGCCAGCAGTCCGGGGGATAATCAGTCCCAGCATTTT. It specifies CASSPGDNQSQHF.

The rearrangement links TRBV30 to TRBJ2-5; 7 nucleotides line up with TRBD2. The DNA end favors TRBJ2-7, so the J call may be wrong. Germline V gives CDR1 GTSNPN, CDR2 SVGIG (reference sequence). This CDR3 has 12 amino acids. DNA for the CDR3: TGTGCCTGCTCTAGCGGCTCCTACGAGCAGTACTTC. This translates into CACSSGSYEQYF.

The rearrangement links TRBV4-2 to TRBJ2-7; D gene ambiguous. Germline V gene data show CDR1 as LGHNA and CDR2 as YNFKEQ. This CDR3 has 14 residues. The V and J ends lost 0 bases and 4 bases respectively, with 10 bases between them. The CDR3 sequence: CASSQDQAQYEQYF. For the CDR3, the DNA is TGTGCCAGCAGCCAAGATCAGGCCCAATACGAGCAGTACTTC.